This TCR beta chain was identified during a study of OX40 agonist ivuxolimab in advanced cancers. Background on the study: Every 2 weeks, ivuxolimab was infused into the patients intravenously at between 0.01 and 10 mg/kg. Prior therapy, whether anti-PD-1, anti-PD-L1 or anti-CTLA-4, was allowed, and roughly 44% had some.

The CDR3 length is 15 residues. The germline gives CDR1 LGHNA, CDR2 YSLEER. V trimming: 1 base; J trimming: 4 bases; junction bases outside the gene matches: 4. General observations from the study: Both CD4+ and CD8+ T cell populations in blood had undergone clonal expansion by week 6 at 0.1 to 3.0 mg/kg.

Profiled with immunoSEQ multiplex PCR; TCRdb holds only in-frame clones, not every one. The sample lists approximately 58,000 clones; around 85% were seen once. As concerns this clone: As yet, its antigen is unknown.

Baseline was the first blood sampling point, followed by cycle 4 day 1 and cycle 7 day 1. The clonotype comes from an adult with an advanced solid tumor such as melanoma, head and neck, liver or kidney cancer. V gene TRBV4-3 combines with J gene TRBJ2-7; 10 positions match TRBD1. This sample comprised CD4+ or CD8+ T cells sorted from blood, obtained in a trial of the OX40 agonist ivuxolimab. This CDR3 is CASSQGQGASYEQYF. The CDR3 bases are TGCGCCAGCAGCCAAGGACAGGGGGCTTCGTACGAGCAGTACTTC.